These 27 T cell receptor beta chains were all obtained from the same sample, sequenced in a study of T cells after yellow fever vaccination. One entry per CDR3 protein, called by TCRdb with MiXCR from the 5' RACE reads. The sample lists 550,000 to 750,000 distinct CDR3 sequences; 13% were seen once. The source was PBMCs, collected on the day of the yellow fever booster vaccination. The receptors here all came from a man aged 25 to 40 who received the YFV17D yellow fever vaccine.

Only a few counts were recorded for this clonotype. The rearrangement links TRBV29-1 to TRBJ1-4; D remains ambiguous. The CDR3 is made up of 12 amino acids. Germline V CDR1 and CDR2: SQVTM, ANQGSEA. V was cut by 7 bases and J by 7 bases, with 13 bases left in between. The CDR3 nucleotides read TGCAGCGCCCGGGCGATTGGTGAAAAACTGTTTTTT. It is translated as CSARAIGEKLFF.

This clonotype was counted a few times. The rearrangement uses TRBV20-1 and TRBJ2-3, with TRBD2 identical over 9 bases. Germline loops: CDR1 DFQATT, CDR2 SNEGSKA (reference sequence). The CDR3 sequence is 12 residues long. Trimming at V came to 6 bases and at J to 5 bases, leaving 3 bases not matched to a gene. CDR3 in amino acids: CSAGLAKDTQYF. Written as DNA, the CDR3 is TGCAGTGCCGGACTAGCGAAAGATACGCAGTATTTT.

This chain joins TRBV5-1 and TRBJ2-7; 7 nucleotides agree with TRBD1. The V gene end was trimmed by 0 bases and the J gene end by 3 bases; junction bases not matched to a gene: 9. Looked up from germline, CDR1 is SGHRS and CDR2 is YFSETQ. This CDR3 spans 16 amino acids. CDR3 sequence reads: CASSLGTGPQNYEQYF. CDR3 nucleotides: TGCGCCAGCAGCTTGGGGACAGGCCCCCAGAACTACGAGCAGTACTTC.

This clonotype was detected a few times. The CDR3 loop reads CASSLEGQVGYGYTF. The CDR3, as DNA: TGTGCCAGCAGCTTAGAGGGACAGGTCGGCTATGGCTACACCTTC. The chain recombines TRBV7-2 with TRBJ1-2; TRBD1 matches at 8 bases. V dropped 1 base and J dropped 4; count of bases not matched to a gene: 5. CDR3 length: 15 residues. Looked up from germline, CDR1 is SGHTA and CDR2 is FQGNSA.

V is TRBV19 and J is TRBJ1-2; unclear D gene. This CDR3 spans 14 amino acids. Trimming left V 1 base short and J 2 bases short, with 8 bases between. Germline V gene lookup returns CDR1 LNHDA and CDR2 SQIVND (reference sequence). The CDR3 nucleotides are TGTGCCAGTAGTATAGTCAACGGGAACTATGGCTACACCTTC. Amino acid sequence: CASSIVNGNYGYTF.

This clonotype occurred once. V gene TRBV29-1 combines with J gene TRBJ2-1; TRBD1 agrees at 10 bases. Germline V CDR1 and CDR2: SQVTM, ANQGSEA. The CDR3 runs to 15 residues. V was pared by 5 bases and J by 6 bases, with 10 bases of the junction left unmatched. In DNA form, the CDR3 reads TGCAGCGTTTTGGACAGGGGGTCATGGCGCAATGAGCAGTTCTTC. It specifies CSVLDRGSWRNEQFF.

This clonotype was seen a few times. The CDR3 protein is CSAHKVAGGTSGGNEQFF. The DNA for the CDR3 is TGCAGTGCCCACAAAGTCGCGGGCGGGACTAGCGGGGGGAATGAGCAGTTCTTC. V usage is TRBV20-1 and J usage is TRBJ2-1; 15 positions agree with TRBD2. This CDR3 region has 18 residues. J lost 7 bases, V lost 6 bases, and 16 bases had no gene match. Germline V gene sequence: CDR1 DFQATT, CDR2 SNEGSKA (reference sequence).

This clonotype has ten or more counts. The V gene is TRBV5-8, the J gene TRBJ2-1, with TRBD2 matching over 8 bases. The CDR3 spans 17 residues. CDR1 is SGHTS, CDR2 YDEGEE, per germline. The J segment lost 3 bases and the V segment lost 0 bases, leaving 8 bases of the junction unmatched. The CDR3 sequence is CASSLASGAGGYNEQFF. CDR3 bases: TGTGCCAGCAGCTTGGCCTCAGGGGCGGGGGGCTACAATGAGCAGTTCTTC.

This clonotype has more than one count but fewer than ten. A junction end diverges from the germline sequence, so it may reflect a read error. The V and J genes are TRBV4-3 and TRBJ2-1; maybe TRBD2 (5 bases). The CDR3 has 13 residues. Per germline, CDR1 LGHNA and CDR2 YSLEER. The CDR3 DNA reads TGCGCCAGCAGCCACCTCTTAGGAGGAGCCGCGGTCTTC. Translation: CASSHLLGGAAVF.

The V call is TRBV6-1, the J call TRBJ1-6; TRBD1 agrees at 7 bases. The CDR3 is 15 amino acids. Looked up from germline, CDR1 is MNHNS and CDR2 is SASEGT. The trim removed 9 bases at V and 6 bases at J, leaving 11 bases unmatched. The CDR3: CASRRQGTGNSPLHF. The CDR3 DNA is TGTGCCAGTAGACGACAGGGAACGGGTAATTCACCCCTCCACTTT.

This clonotype was counted only a few times. V and J are TRBV6-2 or TRBV6-3 and TRBJ1-2, with D possibly being TRBD1 (5 bases). The V end was cut by 6 bases, the J end by 4 bases, with 18 bases between. The CDR3 length is 15 residues. Germline CDR1 and CDR2: MNHEY and SVGEGT. DNA of the CDR3: TGTGCCAGCAGAATACTCGGCGAGGGGATCTATGGCTACACCTTC. It specifies CASRILGEGIYGYTF.

The V gene is TRBV5-5, the J gene TRBJ2-5; D gene uncertain. The CDR3 loop spans 14 amino acids. The V end was cut by 1 base, the J end by 1 base, with 8 bases between. Germline CDR1 reads SGHKS; CDR2 reads YYEKEE (reference sequence). Here the CDR3 reads CASSLIQTQETQYF. CDR3 nucleotide sequence: TGTGCCAGCAGCTTGATACAGACCCAAGAGACCCAGTACTTC.

This clonotype has just a few counts. This chain joins TRBV6-2 or TRBV6-3 and TRBJ2-2, with D possibly being TRBD1 or TRBD2 (5 bases each). The ends were cut back, 5 bases at V and 9 bases at J, with 10 bases in the middle. This CDR3 is built from 12 residues. CDR1 and CDR2 (germline): MNHEY, SVGEGT. CDR3 in amino acids: CASSPRGRELFF. CDR3 nucleotide sequence: TGTGCCAGCAGTCCGAGGGGCAGGGAGCTGTTTTTT.

This clonotype appeared many times. The rearrangement links TRBV18 to TRBJ2-5; perhaps TRBD2 as D (5 bases). V lost 2 bases, J lost 2 bases, and 9 bases lay in between. CDR3 size: 14 residues. The germline V gene has CDR1 KGHSH and CDR2 LQKENI. The CDR3 region has the DNA TGTGCCAGCTCACCAAGCGGCGGTCAAGAGACCCAGTACTTC. Protein product: CASSPSGGQETQYF.

This clonotype was recorded many times. V gene TRBV7-9 combines with J gene TRBJ2-7; unclear D gene. V gave up 5 bases and J gave up 11 bases, with 19 bases separating them. The CDR3 extends over 13 amino acids. CDR1 and CDR2 from the germline V gene are SEHNR and FQNEAQ (reference sequence). The CDR3, as DNA: TGTGCCAGCAGCAACCCGGGCCTTGGGAAGGAGTACTTC. Protein sequence: CASSNPGLGKEYF.

This clonotype was detected ten times or more. The rearrangement uses TRBV5-1 and TRBJ2-7; TRBD1 aligns across 7 bases. Germline loops: CDR1 SGHRS, CDR2 YFSETQ. The CDR3 extends over 13 amino acids. Germline trimming cut 4 bases from V and 2 bases from J; bases unmatched to any gene: 3. The CDR3 DNA reads TGCGCCAGCAGCAGGGGACAGACCTACGAGCAGTACTTC. It specifies CASSRGQTYEQYF.

The chain links TRBV28 to TRBJ1-5; weak D call: TRBD1 (6 bases). V lost 7 bases and J lost 5, with 15 bases in between. From germline, CDR1 is MDHEN and CDR2 SYDVKM. The CDR3 is made up of 14 amino acids. The CDR3, as DNA: TGTGCCAGCATCTCGGGGCAGGGGTATCAGCCCCAGCATTTT. This translates into CASISGQGYQPQHF.

This clonotype was seen more than once but under ten times. This chain connects TRBV29-1 to TRBJ2-3, with TRBD1 matching 7 bases. Per the germline V gene, CDR1 is SQVTM and CDR2 is ANQGSEA. This CDR3 is 14 amino acids long. Trimming took 4 bases from V and 1 from J; bases not matched to a gene: 5. Written as DNA, the CDR3 is TGCAGCGTTGCAAGAGGACAGGGCACAGATACGCAGTATTTT. Its protein product is CSVARGQGTDTQYF.

The V call is TRBV11-2, the J call TRBJ2-7; 9 bases line up with TRBD2. The CDR3 runs to 19 residues. Trimming took 1 base from V and 4 from J; bases not matched to a gene: 17. Germline CDR1 reads SGHAT; CDR2 reads FQNNGV. The CDR3 sequence: CASSLVRGGLAGSIYEQYF. CDR3 DNA sequence: TGTGCCAGCAGCTTAGTGAGGGGAGGGCTAGCGGGATCAATATACGAGCAGTACTTC.

The chain combines TRBV14 with TRBJ2-5, with TRBD1 matching 8 bases. V lost 3 bases and J lost 8; bases outside the gene matches: 5. The CDR3 loop spans 13 amino acids. Germline CDR1 reads SGHDN; CDR2 reads FVKESK. CDR3 sequence: CASSQTGAVTQYF. Written as DNA, the CDR3 is TGTGCCAGCAGCCAGACAGGGGCTGTCACCCAGTACTTC.

Only a few counts were recorded for this clonotype. V usage is TRBV19 and J usage is TRBJ2-7; weak D call: TRBD1 (6 bases). This CDR3 has 13 amino acids. The germline V gene has CDR1 LNHDA and CDR2 SQIVND (reference sequence). Trimming stripped 4 bases from V and 5 bases from J, with 12 bases between. The CDR3 coding sequence is TGTGCCAGTAGTACCCGGGACAACCACGAGCAGTACTTC. Its translation is CASSTRDNHEQYF.

The chain couples TRBV4-3 to TRBJ2-1; 8 bases map to TRBD1. The germline gives CDR1 LGHNA, CDR2 YSLEER. V lost 6 bases to trimming and J lost 7 bases; unmatched junction nucleotides: 11. The CDR3 loop spans 15 amino acids. This chain's CDR3 is CASSRQGQGLNEQFF. CDR3 in DNA: TGCGCCAGCAGTCGTCAAGGACAGGGTTTGAATGAGCAGTTCTTC.

The rearrangement joins TRBV7-2 to TRBJ2-7; possibly TRBD2 for D (6 bases). Looked up from germline, CDR1 is SGHTA and CDR2 is FQGNSA. The CDR3 is made up of 16 amino acids. The germline V and J ends were trimmed by 5 bases and 6 bases, with 23 bases remaining between them. Here the CDR3 reads CASSPHSVGGVAEQYF. The CDR3 region has the DNA TGTGCCAGCAGCCCACACTCGGTGGGGGGAGTCGCCGAGCAGTACTTC. The full variable domain, its missing parts supplied by reference TRBV7-2 and TRBJ2-7, is GAGVSQSPSNKVTEKGKDVELRCDPISGHTALYWYRQSLGQGLEFLIYFQGNSAPDKSGLPSDRFSAERTGGSVSTLTIQRTQQEDSAVYLCASSPHSVGGVAEQYFGPGTRLTVT.

This chain joins TRBV7-2 and TRBJ1-2; D perhaps matches TRBD1 (5 bases). The V gene's germline CDR1 is SGHTA and CDR2 FQGNSA. This CDR3 contains 13 residues. Trimming left V 2 bases short and J 6 bases short, with 10 bases between. For the CDR3, the DNA is TGTGCCAGCAGCTTACAGGGTGTCCATGGCTACACCTTC. Encoded protein: CASSLQGVHGYTF.

The CDR3 DNA follows: TGTGCCAGCAGTTACACCCATTTGGGTAGCGGGAGAGGGAATGAGCAGTTCTTC. As protein: CASSYTHLGSGRGNEQFF. This rearrangement joins TRBV6-5 to TRBJ2-1, with 9 bases fitting TRBD2. Per germline, CDR1 MNHEY and CDR2 SVGAGI. The CDR3 sequence is 18 residues long. V was clipped by 2 bases and J by 7 bases; unmatched bases: 15.

This clonotype was picked up a small number of times. The chain carries TRBV5-1 and TRBJ2-1; tentative D call: TRBD1 (5 bases). The V gene lost 0 bases and the J gene lost 4 bases, with 14 bases spanning the gap. Germline CDR1 SGHRS, CDR2 YFSETQ. The CDR3 totals 16 residues. DNA of the CDR3: TGCGCCAGCAGCTTGGGGGGCGGTGGTGGATACAATGAGCAGTTCTTC. This codes for CASSLGGGGGYNEQFF. Full variable domain (outside the CDR3, taken from reference TRBV5-1 and TRBJ2-1): KAGVTQTPRYLIKTRGQQVTLSCSPISGHRSVSWYQQTPGQGLQFLFEYFSETQRNKGNFPGRFSGRQFSNSRSEMNVSTLELGDSALYLCASSLGGGGGYNEQFFGPGTRLTVL.

CDR3 in DNA: TGTGCCAGCAGTTTTTGGCAGGGTAGAACCGGGGAGCTGTTTTTT. The encoded protein is CASSFWQGRTGELFF. The rearrangement joins TRBV12-3 or TRBV12-4 to TRBJ2-2, with D possibly matching TRBD1 (5 bases). Trimming left V 3 bases short and J 5 bases short, with 13 bases between. This CDR3 has 15 amino acids.